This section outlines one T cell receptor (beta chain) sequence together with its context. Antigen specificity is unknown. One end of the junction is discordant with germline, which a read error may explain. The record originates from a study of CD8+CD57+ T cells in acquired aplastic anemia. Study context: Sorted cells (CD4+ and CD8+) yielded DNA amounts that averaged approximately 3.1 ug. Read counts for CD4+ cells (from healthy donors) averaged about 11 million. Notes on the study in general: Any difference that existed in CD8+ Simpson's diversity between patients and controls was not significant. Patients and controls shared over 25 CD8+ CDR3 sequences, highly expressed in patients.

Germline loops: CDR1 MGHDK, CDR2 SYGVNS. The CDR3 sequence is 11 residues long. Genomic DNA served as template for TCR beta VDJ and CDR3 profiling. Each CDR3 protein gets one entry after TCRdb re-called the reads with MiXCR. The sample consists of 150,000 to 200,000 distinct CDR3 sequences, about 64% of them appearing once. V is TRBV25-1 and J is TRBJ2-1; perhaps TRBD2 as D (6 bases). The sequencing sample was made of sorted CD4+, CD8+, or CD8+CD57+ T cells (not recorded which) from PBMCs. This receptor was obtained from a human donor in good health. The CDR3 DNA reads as TGTGTCAGCAGCGAATCTCTGCGGGGGTTCTTC. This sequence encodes CVSSESLRGFF.